The source of this T cell receptor beta chain is a study of T cell responses to AZD1222 COVID-19 vaccine. The CDR3 has 14 amino acids. Trimming removed 6 bases from V and 0 bases from J, with 8 bases in between. Germline CDR1 is MRHNA and CDR2 is SNTAGT. Some clones are missing from TCRdb's copy, which holds only in-frame ones; the method was immunoSEQ multiplex PCR. This sample yields around 130,000 clones, of which 70% to 90% are seen a single time; approximately 9.8% belongs to the top ten. Second doses were pooled across both intervals (about 4 or about 12 weeks). The rearrangement joins TRBV6-4 to TRBJ2-2; D remains unclear. The receptor was derived from an adult who received the AZD1222 COVID-19 vaccine. The specimen comprised peripheral blood, sampled 28 days after the second AZD1222 dose. The CDR3 reads CASRGAANTGELFF. The CDR3 DNA reads TGTGCCAGCAGAGGAGCCGCGAACACCGGGGAGCTGTTTTTT.